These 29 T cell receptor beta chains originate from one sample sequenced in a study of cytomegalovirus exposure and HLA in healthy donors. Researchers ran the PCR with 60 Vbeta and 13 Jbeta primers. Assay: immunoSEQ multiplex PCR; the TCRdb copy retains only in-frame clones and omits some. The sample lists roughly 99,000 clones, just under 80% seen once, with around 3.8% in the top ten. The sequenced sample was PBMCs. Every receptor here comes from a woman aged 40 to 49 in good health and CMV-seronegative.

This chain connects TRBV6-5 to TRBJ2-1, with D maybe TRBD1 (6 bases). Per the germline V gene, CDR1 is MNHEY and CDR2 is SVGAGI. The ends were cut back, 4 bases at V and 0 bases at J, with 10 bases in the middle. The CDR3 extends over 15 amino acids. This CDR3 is CASSSTGYSYNEQFF. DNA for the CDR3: TGTGCCAGCAGTTCTACAGGGTACTCCTACAATGAGCAGTTCTTC.

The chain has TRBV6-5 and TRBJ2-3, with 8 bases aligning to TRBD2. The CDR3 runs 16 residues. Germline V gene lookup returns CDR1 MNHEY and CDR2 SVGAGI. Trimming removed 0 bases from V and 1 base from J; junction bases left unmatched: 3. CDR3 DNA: TGTGCCAGCAGTTACTCGGGCGGGGGGCGCACAGATACGCAGTATTTT. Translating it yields CASSYSGGGRTDTQYF.

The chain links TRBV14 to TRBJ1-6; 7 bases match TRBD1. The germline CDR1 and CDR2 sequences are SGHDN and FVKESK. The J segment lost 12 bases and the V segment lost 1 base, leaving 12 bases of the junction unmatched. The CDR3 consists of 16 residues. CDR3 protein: CASSQGTGALVGPLHF. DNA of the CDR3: TGTGCCAGCAGCCAAGGGACAGGAGCGTTGGTTGGACCCCTCCACTTT.

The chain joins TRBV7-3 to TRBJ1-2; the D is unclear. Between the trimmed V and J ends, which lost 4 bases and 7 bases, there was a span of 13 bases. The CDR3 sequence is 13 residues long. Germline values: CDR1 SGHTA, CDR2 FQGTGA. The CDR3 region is CASSSPTGGGYTF. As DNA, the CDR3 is TGTGCCAGCAGCTCACCAACGGGTGGTGGCTACACCTTC.

CDR3: CASSLGSRGPYNEQFF. The CDR3 DNA reads as TGCGCCAGCAGCTTGGGAAGCAGGGGACCCTACAATGAGCAGTTCTTC. This chain connects TRBV5-1 to TRBJ2-1; tentative D call: TRBD1 (6 bases). The ends were cut back, 0 bases at V and 2 bases at J, with 12 bases in the middle. CDR3 length: 16 residues. CDR1 SGHRS and CDR2 YFSETQ come from the germline V gene. Drawing the rest from reference TRBV5-1 and TRBJ2-1, the complete variable domain is KAGVTQTPRYLIKTRGQQVTLSCSPISGHRSVSWYQQTPGQGLQFLFEYFSETQRNKGNFPGRFSGRQFSNSRSEMNVSTLELGDSALYLCASSLGSRGPYNEQFFGPGTRLTVL.

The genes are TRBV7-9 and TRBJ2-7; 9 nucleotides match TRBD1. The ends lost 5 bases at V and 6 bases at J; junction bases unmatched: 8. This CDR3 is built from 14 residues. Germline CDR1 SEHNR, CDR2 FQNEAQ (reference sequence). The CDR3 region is CASSLWDRVVEQYF. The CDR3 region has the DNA TGTGCCAGCAGCCTATGGGACAGGGTGGTCGAGCAGTACTTC.

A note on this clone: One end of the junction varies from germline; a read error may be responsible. The CDR3 loop is CASSPGFISPLNF. CDR3 nucleotide sequence: TGTGCCAGCAGCCCGGGATTCATTTCACCCCTCAACTTT. The V and J genes are TRBV28 and TRBJ1-6; no firm D call. The CDR3 has 13 amino acids. Germline CDR1 MDHEN, CDR2 SYDVKM.

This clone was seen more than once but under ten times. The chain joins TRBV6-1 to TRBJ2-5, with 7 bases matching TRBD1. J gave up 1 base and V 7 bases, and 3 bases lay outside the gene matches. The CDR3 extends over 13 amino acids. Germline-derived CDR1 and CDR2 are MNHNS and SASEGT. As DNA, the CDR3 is TGTGCCAGCATTGGGACAGTCCAAGAGACCCAGTACTTC. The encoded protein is CASIGTVQETQYF.

The CDR3 spells CASSLGQGGTNQPQHF. The CDR3 region has the DNA TGTGCCAGCAGCTTAGGACAGGGAGGAACCAATCAGCCCCAGCATTTT. The chain links TRBV7-9 to TRBJ1-5, with 7 bases lining up with TRBD1. The germline V gene has CDR1 SEHNR and CDR2 FQNEAQ (reference sequence). The junction had 6 bases not matched to a gene; V was cut back by 1 base and J by 3 bases. CDR3 length equals 16 residues.

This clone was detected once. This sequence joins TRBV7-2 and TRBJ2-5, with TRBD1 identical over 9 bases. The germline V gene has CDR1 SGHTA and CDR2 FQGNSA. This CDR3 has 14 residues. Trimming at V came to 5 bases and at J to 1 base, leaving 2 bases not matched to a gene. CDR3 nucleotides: TGTGCCAGCAGCAAGGACAGGGGCCAAGAGACCCAGTACTTC. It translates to CASSKDRGQETQYF.

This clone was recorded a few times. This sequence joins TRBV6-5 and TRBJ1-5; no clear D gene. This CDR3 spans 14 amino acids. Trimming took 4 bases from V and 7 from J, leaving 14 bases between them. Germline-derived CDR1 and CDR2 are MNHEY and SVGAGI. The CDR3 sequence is CASSSTFRGQPQHF. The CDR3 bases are TGTGCCAGCAGTTCAACCTTTCGGGGACAGCCCCAGCATTTT.

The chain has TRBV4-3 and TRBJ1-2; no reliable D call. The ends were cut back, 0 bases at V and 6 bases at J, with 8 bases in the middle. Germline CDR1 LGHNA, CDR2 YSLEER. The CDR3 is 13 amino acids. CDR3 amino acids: CASSQEQWDGYTF. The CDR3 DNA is TGCGCCAGCAGCCAAGAACAGTGGGATGGCTACACCTTC.

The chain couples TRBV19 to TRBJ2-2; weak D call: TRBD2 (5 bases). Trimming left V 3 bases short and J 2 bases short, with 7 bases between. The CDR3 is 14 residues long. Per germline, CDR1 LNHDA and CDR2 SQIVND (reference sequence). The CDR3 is CASSIPGNTGELFF. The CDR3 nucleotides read TGTGCCAGTAGTATCCCGGGAAACACCGGGGAGCTGTTTTTT. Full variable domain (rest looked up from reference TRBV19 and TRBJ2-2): DGGITQSPKYLFRKEGQNVTLSCEQNLNHDAMYWYRQDPGQGLRLIYYSQIVNDFQKGDIAEGYSVSREKKESFPLTVTSAQKNPTAFYLCASSIPGNTGELFFGEGSRLTVL.

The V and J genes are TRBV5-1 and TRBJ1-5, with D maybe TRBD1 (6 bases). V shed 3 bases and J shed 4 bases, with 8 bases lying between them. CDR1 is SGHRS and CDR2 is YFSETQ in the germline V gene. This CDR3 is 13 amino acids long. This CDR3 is CASSWTVNQPQHF. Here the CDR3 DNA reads TGCGCCAGCAGCTGGACAGTTAATCAGCCCCAGCATTTT. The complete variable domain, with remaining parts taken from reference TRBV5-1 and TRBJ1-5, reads KAGVTQTPRYLIKTRGQQVTLSCSPISGHRSVSWYQQTPGQGLQFLFEYFSETQRNKGNFPGRFSGRQFSNSRSEMNVSTLELGDSALYLCASSWTVNQPQHFGDGTRLSIL.

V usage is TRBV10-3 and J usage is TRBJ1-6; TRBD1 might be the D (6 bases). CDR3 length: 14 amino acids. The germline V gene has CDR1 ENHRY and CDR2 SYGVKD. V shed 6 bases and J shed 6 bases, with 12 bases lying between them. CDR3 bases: TGTGCCATCAGGGAGACAGGCATTAATTCACCCCTCCACTTT. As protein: CAIRETGINSPLHF.

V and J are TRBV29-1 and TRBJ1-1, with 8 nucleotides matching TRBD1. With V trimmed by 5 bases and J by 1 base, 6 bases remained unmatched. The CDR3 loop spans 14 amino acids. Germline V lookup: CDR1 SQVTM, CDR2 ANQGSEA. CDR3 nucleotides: TGCAGCGTTCGGACAGGGCGATGGAACACTGAAGCTTTCTTT. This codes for CSVRTGRWNTEAFF. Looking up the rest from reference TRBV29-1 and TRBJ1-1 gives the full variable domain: SAVISQKPSRDICQRGTSLTIQCQVDSQVTMMFWYRQQPGQSLTLIATANQGSEATYESGFVIDKFPISRPNLTFSTLTVSNMSPEDSSIYLCSVRTGRWNTEAFFGQGTRLTVV.

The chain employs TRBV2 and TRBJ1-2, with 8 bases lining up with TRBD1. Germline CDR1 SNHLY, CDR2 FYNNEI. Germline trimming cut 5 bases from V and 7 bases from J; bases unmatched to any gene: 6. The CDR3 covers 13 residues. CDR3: CASSLQGVGGYTF. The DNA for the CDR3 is TGTGCCAGCAGTCTACAGGGGGTCGGTGGCTACACCTTC.

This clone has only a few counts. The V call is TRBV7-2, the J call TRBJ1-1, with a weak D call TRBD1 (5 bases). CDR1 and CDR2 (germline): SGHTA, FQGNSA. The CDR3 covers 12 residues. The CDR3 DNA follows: TGTGCAGCAGGGATCATGAACACTGAAGCTTTCTTT. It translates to CAAGIMNTEAFF. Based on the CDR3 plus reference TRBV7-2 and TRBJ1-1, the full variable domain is GAGVSQSPSNKVTEKGKDVELRCDPISGHTALYWYRQSLGQGLEFLIYFQGNSAPDKSGLPSDRFSAERTGGSVSTLTIQRTQQEDSAVYLCAAGIMNTEAFFGQGTRLTVV.

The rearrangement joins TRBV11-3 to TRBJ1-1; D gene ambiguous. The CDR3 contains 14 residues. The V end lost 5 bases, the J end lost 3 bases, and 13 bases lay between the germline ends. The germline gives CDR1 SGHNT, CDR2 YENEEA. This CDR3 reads CASSLSSRDTEAFF. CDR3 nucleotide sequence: TGTGCCAGCAGCCTATCATCTCGGGACACTGAAGCTTTCTTT.

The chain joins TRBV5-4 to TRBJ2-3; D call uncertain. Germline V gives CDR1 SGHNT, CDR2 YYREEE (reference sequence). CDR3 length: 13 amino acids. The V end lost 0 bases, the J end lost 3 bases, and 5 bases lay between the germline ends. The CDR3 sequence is CASSLGRTDTQYF. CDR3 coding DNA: TGTGCCAGCAGCTTGGGGCGGACAGATACGCAGTATTTT.

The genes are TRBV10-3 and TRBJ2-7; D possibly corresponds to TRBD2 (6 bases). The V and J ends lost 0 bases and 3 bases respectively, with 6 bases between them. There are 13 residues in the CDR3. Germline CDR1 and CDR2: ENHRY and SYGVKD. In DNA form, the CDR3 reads TGTGCCATCAGTGAGTCGACTAGCTACGAGCAGTACTTC. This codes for CAISESTSYEQYF.

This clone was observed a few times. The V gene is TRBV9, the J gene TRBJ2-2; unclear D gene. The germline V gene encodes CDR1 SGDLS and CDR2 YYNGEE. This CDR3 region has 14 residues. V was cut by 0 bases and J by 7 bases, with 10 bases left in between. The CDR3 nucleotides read TGTGCCAGCAGCGTAGATGGCCTAGTCGGGGAGCTGTTTTTT. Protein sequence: CASSVDGLVGELFF.

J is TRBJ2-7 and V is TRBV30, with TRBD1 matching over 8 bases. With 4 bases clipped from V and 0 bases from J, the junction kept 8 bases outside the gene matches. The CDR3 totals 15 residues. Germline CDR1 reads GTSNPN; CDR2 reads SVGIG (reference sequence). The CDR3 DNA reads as TGTGCCTGGAACCCCAGGGGGCAGAGCTCCTACGAGCAGTACTTC. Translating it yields CAWNPRGQSSYEQYF.

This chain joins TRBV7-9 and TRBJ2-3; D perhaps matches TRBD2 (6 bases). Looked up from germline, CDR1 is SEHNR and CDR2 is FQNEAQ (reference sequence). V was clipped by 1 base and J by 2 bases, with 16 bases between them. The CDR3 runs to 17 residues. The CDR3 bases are TGTGCCAGCAGCTTAGACTCTAGCGTTTCCTACACAGATACGCAGTATTTT. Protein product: CASSLDSSVSYTDTQYF.

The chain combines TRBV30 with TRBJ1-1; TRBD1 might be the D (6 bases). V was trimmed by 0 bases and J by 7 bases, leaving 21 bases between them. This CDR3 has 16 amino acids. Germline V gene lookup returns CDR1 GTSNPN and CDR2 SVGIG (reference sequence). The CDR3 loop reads CAWSVYPRGGGVEAFF. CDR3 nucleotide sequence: TGTGCCTGGAGTGTATATCCAAGGGGAGGGGGGGTTGAAGCTTTCTTT.

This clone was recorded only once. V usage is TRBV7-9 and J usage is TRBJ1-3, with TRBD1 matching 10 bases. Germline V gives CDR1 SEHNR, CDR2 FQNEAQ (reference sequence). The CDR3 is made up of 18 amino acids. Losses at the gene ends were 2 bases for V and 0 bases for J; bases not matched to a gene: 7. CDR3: CASSLTGQGHSSGNTIYF. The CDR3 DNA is TGTGCCAGCAGCTTAACGGGACAGGGGCATTCCTCTGGAAACACCATATATTTT.

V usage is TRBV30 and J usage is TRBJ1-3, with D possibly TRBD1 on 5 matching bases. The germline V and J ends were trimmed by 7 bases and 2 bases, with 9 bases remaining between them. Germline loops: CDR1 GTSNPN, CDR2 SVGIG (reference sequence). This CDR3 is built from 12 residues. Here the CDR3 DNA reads TGTGCCTTGGGGGGGACTGGAAACACCATATATTTT. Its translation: CALGGTGNTIYF.

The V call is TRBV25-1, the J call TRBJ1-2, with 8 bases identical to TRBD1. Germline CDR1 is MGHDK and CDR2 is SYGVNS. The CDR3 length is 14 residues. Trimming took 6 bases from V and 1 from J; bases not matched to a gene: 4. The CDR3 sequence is CASRGQGGNYGYTF. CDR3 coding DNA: TGTGCCAGCAGAGGACAGGGCGGTAACTATGGCTACACCTTC.

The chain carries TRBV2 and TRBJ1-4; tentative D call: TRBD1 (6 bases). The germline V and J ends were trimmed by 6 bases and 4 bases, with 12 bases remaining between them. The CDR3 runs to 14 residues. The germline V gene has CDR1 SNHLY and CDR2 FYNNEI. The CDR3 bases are TGTGCCAGCAGCGCAGGGGAGTATAATGAAAAACTGTTTTTT. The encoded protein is CASSAGEYNEKLFF. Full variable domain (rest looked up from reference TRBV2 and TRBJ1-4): EPEVTQTPSHQVTQMGQEVILRCVPISNHLYFYWYRQILGQKVEFLVSFYNNEISEKSEIFDDQFSVERPDGSNFTLKIRSTKLEDSAMYFCASSAGEYNEKLFFGSGTQLSVL.